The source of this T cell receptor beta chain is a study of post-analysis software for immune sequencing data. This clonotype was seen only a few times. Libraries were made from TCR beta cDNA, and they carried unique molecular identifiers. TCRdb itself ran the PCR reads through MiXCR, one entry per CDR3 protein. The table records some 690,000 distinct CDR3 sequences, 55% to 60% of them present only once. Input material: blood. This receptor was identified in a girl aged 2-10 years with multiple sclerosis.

The DNA for the CDR3 is TGCGCCAGCAGAAGCCCGGGTGTGGACTACGAGCAGTACTTC. It specifies CASRSPGVDYEQYF. The chain has TRBV5-1 and TRBJ2-7; D gene uncertain. Trimming left V 5 bases short and J 3 bases short, with 15 bases between. Germline CDR1 is SGHRS and CDR2 is YFSETQ. The CDR3 runs 14 residues.